This T cell receptor beta chain is from a study of shared clonotypes between healthy human individuals. Study-level information: The people who gave samples were a couple of women and three men aged 18 to 49. Overall study findings and caveats: Around 4.7% was the fraction of naive CD4 clonotypes found shared across a few donors.

This clone was seen only once. Its antigen remains unidentified. Other DNA sequences in the same sample also yield this CDR3. Study donors comprised healthy, HIV-negative adults devoid of recent acute infection or vaccination. Over several immunoSEQ plates, each subset's genomic DNA was distributed in even portions. Sequencing used immunoSEQ multiplex PCR; TCRdb keeps in-frame clones, though not all of them. The repertoire consists of about 1.1 million clones, with roughly 80% occurring once and the leading ten covering approximately 0.95%. This CDR3 has 14 amino acids. V was cut by 0 bases and J by 1 base, with 5 bases left in between. Germline values: CDR1 SGHRS, CDR2 YFSETQ.

J is TRBJ1-5 and V is TRBV5-1, with D perhaps TRBD1 (5 bases). The specimen was memory CD4+ T cells from PBMCs. As to subset: CD45RA-negative fraction. The TCR originated in a man between 18 and 29 years old in good health. Some clones in this sample may be carry-over from other donors' samples. The CDR3 DNA sequence: TGCGCCAGCAGCTTGGGGGGGAGCAATCAGCCCCAGCATTTT. Translation: CASSLGGSNQPQHF.